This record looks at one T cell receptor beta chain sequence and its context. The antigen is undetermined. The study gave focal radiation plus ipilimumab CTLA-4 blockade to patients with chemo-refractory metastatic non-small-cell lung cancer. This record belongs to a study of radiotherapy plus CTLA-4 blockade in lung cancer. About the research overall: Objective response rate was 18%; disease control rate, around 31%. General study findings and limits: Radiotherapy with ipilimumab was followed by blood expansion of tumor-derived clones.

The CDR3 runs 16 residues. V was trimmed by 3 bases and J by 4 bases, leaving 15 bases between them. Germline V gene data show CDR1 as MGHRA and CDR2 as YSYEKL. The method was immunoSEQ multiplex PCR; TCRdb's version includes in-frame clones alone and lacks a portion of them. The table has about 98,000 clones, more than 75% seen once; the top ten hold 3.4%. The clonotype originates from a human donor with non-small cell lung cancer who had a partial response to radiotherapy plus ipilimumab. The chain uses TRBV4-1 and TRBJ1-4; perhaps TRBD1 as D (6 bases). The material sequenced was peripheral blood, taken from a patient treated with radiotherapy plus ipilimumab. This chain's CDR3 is CASSQTDRGLNEKLFF. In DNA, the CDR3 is TGCGCCAGCAGCCAGACGGACAGAGGACTTAATGAAAAACTGTTTTTT.